This T cell receptor beta chain was sequenced during a study of CD8+CD57+ T cells in acquired aplastic anemia. Study context: Sorted CD4+ and CD8+ cells gave a mean 3.2 ug DNA, range 0.2 to 27.4 ug.

Genomic DNA was employed as the template in profiling TCR beta VDJ and CDR3. Using its own MiXCR run on the reads, TCRdb lists one record per CDR3 protein. This table has about 210,000 distinct CDR3 sequences, 61% appearing once. Germline V gives CDR1 SQVTM, CDR2 ANQGSEA. The CDR3 has 10 residues. Trimming took 1 base from V and 8 from J, leaving 5 bases between them. The rearrangement uses TRBV29-1 and TRBJ1-2, with D uncertain. This clonotype originated in a human donor in good health. Sequencing used sorted CD4+, CD8+, or CD8+CD57+ T cells (not recorded which) from PBMCs. The CDR3 DNA follows: TGCAGCGTTGAAGGGAACGGCTACACCTTC. This translates into CSVEGNGYTF. Looking up the rest from reference TRBV29-1 and TRBJ1-2 gives the full variable domain: SAVISQKPSRDICQRGTSLTIQCQVDSQVTMMFWYRQQPGQSLTLIATANQGSEATYESGFVIDKFPISRPNLTFSTLTVSNMSPEDSSIYLCSVEGNGYTFGSGTRLTVV.